This entry concerns a single TCR beta chain. Its specificity is not known. These data come from a study of chemoradiotherapy in HPV16-positive cancers. Overall study findings and caveats: HPV-specific T cells were functionally defined from only a couple of HPV16-positive patients.

The method was immunoSEQ multiplex PCR; TCRdb's version includes in-frame clones alone and lacks a portion of them. The data show 6,700 or so clones, 80% to 90% seen once. CDR1 is LGHNA and CDR2 is YNFKEQ in the germline V gene. The V end lost 5 bases, the J end lost 0 bases, and 11 bases lay between the germline ends. The CDR3 has 15 amino acids. Sequencing used tumor tissue, obtained from a patient who underwent chemoradiotherapy. The chain employs TRBV4-2 and TRBJ2-1; D is unresolved. The source is a human donor with HPV-associated anogenital cancer. As DNA, the CDR3 is TGTGCCAGCAGCTTTCCAGGAGACTCCTACAATGAGCAGTTCTTC. Its translation is CASSFPGDSYNEQFF.